The rows below give T cell receptor beta chains drawn from one sample of a study of identical twins. Via MiXCR, TCRdb re-called the 5' RACE reads, giving one row per CDR3 protein. The top ten clones hold less than 4% of a sample with 270,000 or so distinct CDR3 sequences, approximately 8.3% of them seen once. The sample was also reused in another study, on yellow fever vaccine responses in identical twins.

The sequencing sample was made of CD8+ T cells sorted from blood. The receptors were sampled from a woman between 18 and 29 years old in good health. CDR3s include the opening cysteine and the closing phenylalanine or tryptophan.

j_call: TRBJ1-3
v_call: TRBV15
cdr3_aa: CATTIRAVTGNTIYF

j_call: TRBJ2-7
v_call: TRBV5-6
cdr3_aa: CASSLGDDYEQYF

j_call: TRBJ1-1
v_call: TRBV7-9
cdr3_aa: CASSSSRNEAFF

j_call: TRBJ2-1
v_call: TRBV20-1
cdr3_aa: CSARAGFGTGVYNEQFF

j_call: TRBJ2-7
v_call: TRBV3-1
cdr3_aa: CASSTGGTGAYEQYF

j_call: TRBJ2-1
v_call: TRBV7-9
cdr3_aa: CASSLTPGLAEANEQFF

j_call: TRBJ1-1
v_call: TRBV18
cdr3_aa: CASSPGPGLNTEAFF

j_call: TRBJ2-2
v_call: TRBV20-1
cdr3_aa: CSARGDGTGELFF

j_call: TRBJ2-3
v_call: TRBV4-3
cdr3_aa: CASSQEGQGGLDTQYF

j_call: TRBJ2-7
v_call: TRBV11-1
cdr3_aa: CASSFAGGSWYEQYF

j_call: TRBJ2-7
v_call: TRBV5-1
cdr3_aa: CASSLVASGSFPYEQYF

j_call: TRBJ2-5
v_call: TRBV29-1
cdr3_aa: CSVEEWDRGLQETQYF

j_call: TRBJ2-1
v_call: TRBV6-1
cdr3_aa: CASTQSLDANRNEQFF

j_call: TRBJ2-1
v_call: TRBV6-5
cdr3_aa: CAGSYLTLIYNEQFF

j_call: TRBJ2-7
v_call: TRBV7-9
cdr3_aa: CASSLVMGWQYF

j_call: TRBJ2-3
v_call: TRBV7-9
cdr3_aa: CASSLARPTGSTDTQYF

j_call: TRBJ2-4
v_call: TRBV6-5
cdr3_aa: CASSYSDYTALKNIQYF

j_call: TRBJ2-1
v_call: TRBV9
cdr3_aa: CASSVVGTGRNEQFF

j_call: TRBJ2-3
v_call: TRBV4-3
cdr3_aa: CASSQDHGLAGVTDTQYF

j_call: TRBJ2-7
v_call: TRBV6-5
cdr3_aa: CASSYLQGMEQYF

j_call: TRBJ2-7
v_call: TRBV4-3
cdr3_aa: CASSQAESSYEQYF

j_call: TRBJ2-3
v_call: TRBV24-1
cdr3_aa: CATSDLWDNTDTQYF

j_call: TRBJ2-3
v_call: TRBV12-3/TRBV12-4
cdr3_aa: CASSLPSGIPDTQYF

j_call: TRBJ2-2
v_call: TRBV7-9
cdr3_aa: CASSFFPGGNTGELFF

j_call: TRBJ2-1
v_call: TRBV5-5
cdr3_aa: CASRGPKPSYNEQFF

j_call: TRBJ2-1
v_call: TRBV7-9
cdr3_aa: CASSLTSAEYDNEQFF

j_call: TRBJ2-1
v_call: TRBV27
cdr3_aa: CASSSFEREQAYNEQFF

j_call: TRBJ1-1
v_call: TRBV7-9
cdr3_aa: CASSSPGATEAFF

j_call: TRBJ2-5
v_call: TRBV7-9
cdr3_aa: CASVQGAVETQYF

j_call: TRBJ1-5
v_call: TRBV4-3
cdr3_aa: CASSPGLESNQPQHF

j_call: TRBJ2-1
v_call: TRBV7-9
cdr3_aa: CASRTDGPYNEQFF

j_call: TRBJ2-5
v_call: TRBV11-2
cdr3_aa: CASSQAPGGQETQYF

j_call: TRBJ2-5
v_call: TRBV7-8
cdr3_aa: CASSLDREAETQYF

j_call: TRBJ2-7
v_call: TRBV10-3
cdr3_aa: CAIIADLSYEQYF

j_call: TRBJ2-3
v_call: TRBV9
cdr3_aa: CASSVATGPHRDHSTDTQYF

j_call: TRBJ2-5
v_call: TRBV5-1
cdr3_aa: CASSLIAVRQETQYF

j_call: TRBJ2-1
v_call: TRBV20-1
cdr3_aa: CSARDNTEINEQFF

j_call: TRBJ2-1
v_call: TRBV10-1
cdr3_aa: CASSESASGAPGNEEFF

j_call: TRBJ2-5
v_call: TRBV3-1
cdr3_aa: CASSQVGGGQETQYF

j_call: TRBJ2-2
v_call: TRBV7-3
cdr3_aa: CASSDWGTGELFF

j_call: TRBJ2-5
v_call: TRBV9
cdr3_aa: CASSVEEESVGETQYF

j_call: TRBJ2-4
v_call: TRBV27
cdr3_aa: CASGWGNIQYF

j_call: TRBJ2-5
v_call: TRBV4-3
cdr3_aa: CASSQGFSQETQYF

j_call: TRBJ2-3
v_call: TRBV20-1
cdr3_aa: CSERSPDSTDTQYF

j_call: TRBJ2-3
v_call: TRBV29-1
cdr3_aa: CSVDSRATDTQYF

j_call: TRBJ2-1
v_call: TRBV12-3/TRBV12-4
cdr3_aa: CASSPSGGKGEQFF

j_call: TRBJ2-7
v_call: TRBV27
cdr3_aa: CASSFGRTKGEQYF

j_call: TRBJ2-7
v_call: TRBV6-5
cdr3_aa: CASSSLGEAYEQYF

j_call: TRBJ2-7
v_call: TRBV6-5
cdr3_aa: CASSYSFAGWAYEQYF

j_call: TRBJ2-7
v_call: TRBV28
cdr3_aa: CASSFRDRENEQYF

j_call: TRBJ2-1
v_call: TRBV4-3
cdr3_aa: CASSQERLLALDLGEQFF